The 2 T cell receptor beta chains presented below share a single source sample, sequenced in a study of T cells in Graves' hyperthyroidism and ophthalmopathy. TCR beta CDR3 regions were amplified from RNA. The TCR CDR3 was amplified in a first-round RT-PCR using the HTBI primer set. TCRdb re-called the multiplex PCR reads through MiXCR, storing one row per CDR3 protein. Of 700,000 or so distinct CDR3 sequences detected, about 16% appear once; the ten largest clones hold approximately 8.4%. The specimen was blood. The receptors come from a young man with Graves' hyperthyroidism.

Comments on this clonotype: Germline is not matched at one junction end, which may reflect a read error. The chain is built from TRBV7-9 and TRBJ1-5, with D possibly matching TRBD1 (5 bases). The germline V gene has CDR1 SEHNR and CDR2 FQNEAQ (reference sequence). This CDR3 contains 16 residues. The CDR3 spells CAGSVRGGTSNQPQHF. The CDR3 DNA reads as TGTGCCGGCAGCGTCCGGGGGGGGACGAGCAATCAGCCCCAGCATTTT.

This clonotype was observed a few times. J is TRBJ1-5 and V is TRBV18, with D maybe TRBD1 (5 bases). Germline V gene lookup returns CDR1 KGHSH and CDR2 LQKENI. Trimming left V 6 bases short and J 5 bases short, with 14 bases between. The CDR3 runs 14 residues. The DNA of the CDR3 is TGTGCCAGCTCGACTCTGGGGCCAGATCAGCCCCAGCATTTT. It translates to CASSTLGPDQPQHF.